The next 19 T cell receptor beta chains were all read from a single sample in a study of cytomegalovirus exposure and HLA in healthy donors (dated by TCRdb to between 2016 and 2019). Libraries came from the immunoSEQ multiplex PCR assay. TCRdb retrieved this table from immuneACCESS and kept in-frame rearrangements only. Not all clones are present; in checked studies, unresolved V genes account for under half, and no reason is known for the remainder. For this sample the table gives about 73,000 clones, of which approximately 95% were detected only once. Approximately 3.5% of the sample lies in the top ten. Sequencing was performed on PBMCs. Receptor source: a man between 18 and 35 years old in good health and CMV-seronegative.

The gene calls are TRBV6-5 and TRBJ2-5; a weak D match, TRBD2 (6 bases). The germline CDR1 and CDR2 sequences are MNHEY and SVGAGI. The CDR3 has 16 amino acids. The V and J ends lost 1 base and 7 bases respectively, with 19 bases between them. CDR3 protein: CASSYWGDLSGGTQYF. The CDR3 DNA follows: TGTGCCAGCAGTTACTGGGGGGACTTATCAGGAGGGACCCAGTACTTC.

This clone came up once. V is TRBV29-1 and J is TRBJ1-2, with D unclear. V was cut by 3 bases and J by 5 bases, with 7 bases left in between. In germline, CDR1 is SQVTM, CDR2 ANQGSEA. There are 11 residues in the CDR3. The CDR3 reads CSVEGGYGYTF. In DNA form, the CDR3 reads TGCAGCGTTGAGGGAGGGTATGGCTACACCTTC.

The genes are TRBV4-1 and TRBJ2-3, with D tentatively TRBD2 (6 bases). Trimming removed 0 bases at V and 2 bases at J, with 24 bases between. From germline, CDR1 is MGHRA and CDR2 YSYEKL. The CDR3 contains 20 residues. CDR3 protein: CASSQEGMRLGSGDTDTQYF. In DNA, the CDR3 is TGCGCCAGCAGCCAAGAGGGGATGCGTTTGGGGTCGGGGGACACAGATACGCAGTATTTT.

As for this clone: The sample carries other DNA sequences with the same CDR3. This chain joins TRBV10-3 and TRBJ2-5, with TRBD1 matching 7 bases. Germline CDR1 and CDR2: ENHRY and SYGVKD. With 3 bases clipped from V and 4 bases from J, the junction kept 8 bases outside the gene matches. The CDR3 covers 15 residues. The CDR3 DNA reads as TGTGCCATCAGTGAAGGGCAGGGGGTGGGAGAGACCCAGTACTTC. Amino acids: CAISEGQGVGETQYF.

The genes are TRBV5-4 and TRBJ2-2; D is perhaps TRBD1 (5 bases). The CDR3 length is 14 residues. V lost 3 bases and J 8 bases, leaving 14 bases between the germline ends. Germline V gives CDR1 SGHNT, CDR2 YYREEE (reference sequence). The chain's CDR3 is CASSSTAAGGELFF. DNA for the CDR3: TGTGCCAGCAGCTCGACAGCCGCCGGGGGGGAGCTGTTTTTT.

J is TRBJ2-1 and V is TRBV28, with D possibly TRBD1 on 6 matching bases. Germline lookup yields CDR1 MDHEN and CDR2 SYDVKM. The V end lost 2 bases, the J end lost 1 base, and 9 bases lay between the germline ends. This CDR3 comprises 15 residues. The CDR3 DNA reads TGTGCCAGCAGTTTAGGGGGCTCTTCCTACAATGAGCAGTTCTTC. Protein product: CASSLGGSSYNEQFF.

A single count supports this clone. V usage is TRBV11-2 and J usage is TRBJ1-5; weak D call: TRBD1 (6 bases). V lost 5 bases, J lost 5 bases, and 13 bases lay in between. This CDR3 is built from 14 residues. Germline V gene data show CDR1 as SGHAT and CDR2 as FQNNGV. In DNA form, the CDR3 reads TGTGCCAGCAGCCCCGAGGGGGTATATCAGCCCCAGCATTTT. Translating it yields CASSPEGVYQPQHF.

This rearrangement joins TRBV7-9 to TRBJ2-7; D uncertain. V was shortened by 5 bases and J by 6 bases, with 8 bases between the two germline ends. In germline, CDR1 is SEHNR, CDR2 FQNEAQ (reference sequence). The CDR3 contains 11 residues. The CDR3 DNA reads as TGTGCCAGCAGCCCGGAGTCCGAGCAGTACTTC. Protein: CASSPESEQYF.

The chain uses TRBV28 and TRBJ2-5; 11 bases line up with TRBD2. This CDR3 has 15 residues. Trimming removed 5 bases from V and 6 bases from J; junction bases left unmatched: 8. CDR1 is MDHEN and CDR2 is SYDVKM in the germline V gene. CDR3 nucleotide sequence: TGTGCCAGCAGTAGAATAGCGGGGGGGGTTAAGACCCAGTACTTC. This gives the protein CASSRIAGGVKTQYF.

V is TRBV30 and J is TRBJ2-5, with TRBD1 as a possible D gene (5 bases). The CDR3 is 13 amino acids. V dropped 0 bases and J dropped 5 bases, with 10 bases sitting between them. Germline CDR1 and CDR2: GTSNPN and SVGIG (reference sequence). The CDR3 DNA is TGTGCCTGGAGTGTCAGGGTTGTGGAGACCCAGTACTTC. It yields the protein CAWSVRVVETQYF.

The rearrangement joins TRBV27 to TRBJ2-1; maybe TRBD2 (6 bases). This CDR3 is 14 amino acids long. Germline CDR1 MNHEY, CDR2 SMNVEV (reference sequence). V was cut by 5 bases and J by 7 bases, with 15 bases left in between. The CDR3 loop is CASSPLGGTNEQFF. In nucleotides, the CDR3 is TGTGCCAGCAGTCCCCTTGGGGGGACGAATGAGCAGTTCTTC.

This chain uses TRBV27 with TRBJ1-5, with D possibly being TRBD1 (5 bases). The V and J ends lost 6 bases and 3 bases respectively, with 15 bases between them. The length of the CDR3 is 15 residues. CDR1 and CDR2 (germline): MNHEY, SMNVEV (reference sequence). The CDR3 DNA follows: TGTGCCAGCAGCCGGGACGCGGACTACAATCAGCCCCAGCATTTT. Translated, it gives CASSRDADYNQPQHF.

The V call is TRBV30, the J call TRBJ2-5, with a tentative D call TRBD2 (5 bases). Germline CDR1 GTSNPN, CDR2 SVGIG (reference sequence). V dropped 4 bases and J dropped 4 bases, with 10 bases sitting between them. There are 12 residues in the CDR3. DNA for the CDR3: TGTGCCTGGACCACACGGGGAGAGACCCAGTACTTC. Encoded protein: CAWTTRGETQYF.

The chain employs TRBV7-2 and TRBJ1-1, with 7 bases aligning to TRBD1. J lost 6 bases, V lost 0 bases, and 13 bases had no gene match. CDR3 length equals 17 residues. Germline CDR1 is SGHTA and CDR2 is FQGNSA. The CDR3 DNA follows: TGTGCCAGCAGCTTAGCGCTGAGTCGCCAGGGGGGTTCTGAAGCTTTCTTT. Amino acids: CASSLALSRQGGSEAFF.

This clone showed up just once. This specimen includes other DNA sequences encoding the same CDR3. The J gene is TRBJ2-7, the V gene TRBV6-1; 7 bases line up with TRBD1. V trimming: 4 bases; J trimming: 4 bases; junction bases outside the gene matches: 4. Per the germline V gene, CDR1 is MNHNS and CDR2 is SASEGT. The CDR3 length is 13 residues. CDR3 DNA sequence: TGTGCCAGCAGTGGGACAGGAATTTACGAGCAGTACTTC. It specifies CASSGTGIYEQYF.

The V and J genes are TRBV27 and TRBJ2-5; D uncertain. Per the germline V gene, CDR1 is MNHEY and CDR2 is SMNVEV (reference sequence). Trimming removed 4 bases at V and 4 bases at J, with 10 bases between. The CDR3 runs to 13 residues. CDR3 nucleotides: TGTGCCAGCAGTTCCCCGGGTCGAGAGACCCAGTACTTC. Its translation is CASSSPGRETQYF.

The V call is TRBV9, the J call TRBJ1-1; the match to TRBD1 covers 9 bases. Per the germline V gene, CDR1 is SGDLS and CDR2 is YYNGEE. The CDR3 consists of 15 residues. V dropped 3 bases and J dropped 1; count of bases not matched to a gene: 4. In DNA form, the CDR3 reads TGTGCCAGCAGCGCATGGACAGGGGAGAACACTGAAGCTTTCTTT. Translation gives CASSAWTGENTEAFF.

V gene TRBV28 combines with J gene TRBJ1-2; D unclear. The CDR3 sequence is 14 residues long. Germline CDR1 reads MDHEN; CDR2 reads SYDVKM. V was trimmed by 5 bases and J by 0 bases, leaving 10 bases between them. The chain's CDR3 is CASSQHPSNYGYTF. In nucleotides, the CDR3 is TGTGCCAGCAGTCAACACCCCTCTAACTATGGCTACACCTTC.

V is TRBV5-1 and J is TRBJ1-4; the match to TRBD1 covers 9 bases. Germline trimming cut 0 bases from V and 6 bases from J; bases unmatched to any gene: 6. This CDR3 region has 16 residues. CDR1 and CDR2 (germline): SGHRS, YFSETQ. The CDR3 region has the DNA TGCGCCAGCAGCTTGGAAGGGACAGGGTGGGATGAAAAACTGTTTTTT. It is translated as CASSLEGTGWDEKLFF.